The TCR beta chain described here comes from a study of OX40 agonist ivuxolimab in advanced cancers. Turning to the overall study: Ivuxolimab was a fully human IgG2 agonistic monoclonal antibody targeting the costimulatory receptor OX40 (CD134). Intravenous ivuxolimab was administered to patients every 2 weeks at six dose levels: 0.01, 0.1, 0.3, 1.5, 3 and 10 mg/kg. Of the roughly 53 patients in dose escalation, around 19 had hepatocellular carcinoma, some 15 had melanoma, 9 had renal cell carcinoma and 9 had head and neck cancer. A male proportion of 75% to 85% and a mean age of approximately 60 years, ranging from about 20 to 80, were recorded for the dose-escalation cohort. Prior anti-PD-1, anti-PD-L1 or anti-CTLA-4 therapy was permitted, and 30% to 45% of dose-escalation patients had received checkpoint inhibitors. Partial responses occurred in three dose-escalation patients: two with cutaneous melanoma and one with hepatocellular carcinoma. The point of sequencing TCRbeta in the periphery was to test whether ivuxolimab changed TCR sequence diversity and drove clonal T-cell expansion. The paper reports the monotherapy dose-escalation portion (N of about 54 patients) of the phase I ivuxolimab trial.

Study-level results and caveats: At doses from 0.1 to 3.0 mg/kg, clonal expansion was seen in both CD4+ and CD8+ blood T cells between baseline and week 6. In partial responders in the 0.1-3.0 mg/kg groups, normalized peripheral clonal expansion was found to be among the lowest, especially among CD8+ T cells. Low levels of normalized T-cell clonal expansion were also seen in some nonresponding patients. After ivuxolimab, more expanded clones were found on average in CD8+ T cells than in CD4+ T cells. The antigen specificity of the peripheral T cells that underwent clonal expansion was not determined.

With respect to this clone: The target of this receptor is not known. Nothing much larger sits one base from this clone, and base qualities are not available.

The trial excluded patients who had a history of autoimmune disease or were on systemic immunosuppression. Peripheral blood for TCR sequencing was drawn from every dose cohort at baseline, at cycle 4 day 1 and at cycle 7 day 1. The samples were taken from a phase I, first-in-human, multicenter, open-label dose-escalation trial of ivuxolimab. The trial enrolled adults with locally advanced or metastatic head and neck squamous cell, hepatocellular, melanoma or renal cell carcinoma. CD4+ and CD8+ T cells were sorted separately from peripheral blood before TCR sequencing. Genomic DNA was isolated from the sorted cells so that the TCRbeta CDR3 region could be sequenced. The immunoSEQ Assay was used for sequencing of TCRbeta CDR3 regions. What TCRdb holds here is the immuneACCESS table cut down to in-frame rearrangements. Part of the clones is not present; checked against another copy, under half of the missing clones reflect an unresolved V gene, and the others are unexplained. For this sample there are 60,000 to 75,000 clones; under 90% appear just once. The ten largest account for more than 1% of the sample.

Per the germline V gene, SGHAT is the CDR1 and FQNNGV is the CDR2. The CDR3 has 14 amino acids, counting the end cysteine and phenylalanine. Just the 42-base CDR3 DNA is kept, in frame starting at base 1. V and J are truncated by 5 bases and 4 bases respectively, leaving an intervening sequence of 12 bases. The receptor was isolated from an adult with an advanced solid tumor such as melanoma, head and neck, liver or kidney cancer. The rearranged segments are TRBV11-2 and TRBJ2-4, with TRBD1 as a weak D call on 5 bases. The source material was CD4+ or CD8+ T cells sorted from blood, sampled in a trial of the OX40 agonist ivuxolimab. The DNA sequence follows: TGTGCCAGCAGCACCCCAGGGAAGAAAAACATTCAGTACTTC. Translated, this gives CASSTPGKKNIQYF. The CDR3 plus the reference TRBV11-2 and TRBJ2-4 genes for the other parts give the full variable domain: EAGVAQSPRYKIIEKRQSVAFWCNPISGHATLYWYQQILGQGPKLLIQFQNNGVVDDSQLPKDRFSAERLKGVDSTLKIQPAKLEDSAVYLCASSTPGKKNIQYFGAGTRLSVL.